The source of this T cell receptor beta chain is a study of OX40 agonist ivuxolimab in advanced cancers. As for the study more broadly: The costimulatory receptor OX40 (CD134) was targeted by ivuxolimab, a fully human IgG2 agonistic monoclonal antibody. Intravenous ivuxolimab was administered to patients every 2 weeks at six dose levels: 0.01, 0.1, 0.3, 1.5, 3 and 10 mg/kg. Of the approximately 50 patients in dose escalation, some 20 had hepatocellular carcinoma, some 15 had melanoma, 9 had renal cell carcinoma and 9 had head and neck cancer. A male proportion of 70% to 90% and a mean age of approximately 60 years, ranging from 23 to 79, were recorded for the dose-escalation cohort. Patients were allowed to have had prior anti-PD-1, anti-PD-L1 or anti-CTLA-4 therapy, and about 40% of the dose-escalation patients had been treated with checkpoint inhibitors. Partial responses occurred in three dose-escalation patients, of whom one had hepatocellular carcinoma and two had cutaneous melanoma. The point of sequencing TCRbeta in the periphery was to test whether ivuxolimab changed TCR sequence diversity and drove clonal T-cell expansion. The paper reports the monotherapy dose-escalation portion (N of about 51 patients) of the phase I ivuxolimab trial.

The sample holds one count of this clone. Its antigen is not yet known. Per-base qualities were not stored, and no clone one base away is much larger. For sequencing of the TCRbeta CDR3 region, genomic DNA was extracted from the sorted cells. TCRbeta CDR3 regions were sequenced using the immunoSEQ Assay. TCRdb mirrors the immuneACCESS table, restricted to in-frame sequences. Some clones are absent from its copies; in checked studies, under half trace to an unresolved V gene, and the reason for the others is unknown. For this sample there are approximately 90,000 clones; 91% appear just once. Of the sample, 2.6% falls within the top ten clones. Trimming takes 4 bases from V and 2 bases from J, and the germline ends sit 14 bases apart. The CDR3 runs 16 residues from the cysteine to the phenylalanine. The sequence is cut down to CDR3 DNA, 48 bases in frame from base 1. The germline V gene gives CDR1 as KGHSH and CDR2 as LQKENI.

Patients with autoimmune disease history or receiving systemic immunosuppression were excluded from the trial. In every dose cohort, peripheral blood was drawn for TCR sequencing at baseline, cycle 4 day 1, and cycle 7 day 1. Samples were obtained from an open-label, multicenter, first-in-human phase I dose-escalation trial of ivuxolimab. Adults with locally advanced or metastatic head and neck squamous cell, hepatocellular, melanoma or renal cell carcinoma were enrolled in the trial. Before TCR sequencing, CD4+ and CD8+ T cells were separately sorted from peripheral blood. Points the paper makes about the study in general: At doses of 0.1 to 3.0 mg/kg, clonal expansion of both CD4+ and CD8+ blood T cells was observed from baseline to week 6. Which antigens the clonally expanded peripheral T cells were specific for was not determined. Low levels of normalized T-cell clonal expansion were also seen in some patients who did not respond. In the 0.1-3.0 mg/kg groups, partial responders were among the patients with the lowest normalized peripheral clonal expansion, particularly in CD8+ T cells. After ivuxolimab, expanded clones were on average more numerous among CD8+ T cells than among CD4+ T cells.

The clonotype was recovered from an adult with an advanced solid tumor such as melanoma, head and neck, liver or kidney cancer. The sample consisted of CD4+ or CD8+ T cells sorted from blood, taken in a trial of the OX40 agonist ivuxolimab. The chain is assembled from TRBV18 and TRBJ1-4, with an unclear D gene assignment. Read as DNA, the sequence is TGTGCCAGCTCACGATCACCCCCTTCGACTAATGAAAAACTGTTTTTT. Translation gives CASSRSPPSTNEKLFF.